A single sample is the source of the 23 T cell receptor beta chains below, sequenced in a study of CD8 T cells in Susac syndrome. With random hexamers, reverse transcription was performed on roughly 0.5 to 1 ug of RNA. One entry per CDR3 protein results from TCRdb running MiXCR on the immunoSEQ multiplex PCR reads. This table has about 140,000 distinct CDR3 sequences, approximately 95% appearing once. The sample taken for sequencing was CD4+ T cells from PBMCs. The receptors were gathered from a human donor with Susac syndrome.

CDR3 DNA: TGTGCCAGCAGGACGAGCGGCTCCTACGAGCAGTACTTC. Its translation: CASRTSGSYEQYF. This chain uses TRBV28 with TRBJ2-7; perhaps TRBD2 as D (5 bases). From germline, CDR1 is MDHEN and CDR2 SYDVKM. The CDR3 consists of 13 residues. Between the trimmed V and J ends, which lost 6 bases and 0 bases, there was a span of 9 bases.

The chain recombines TRBV19 with TRBJ1-1; D remains ambiguous. Germline V gives CDR1 LNHDA, CDR2 SQIVND (reference sequence). This CDR3 is built from 13 residues. The ends were cut back, 5 bases at V and 1 base at J, with 8 bases in the middle. DNA of the CDR3: TGTGCCAGTAGTGATGTATCGAACACTGAAGCTTTCTTT. Residues: CASSDVSNTEAFF.

The chain is built from TRBV10-3 and TRBJ1-2; no clear D. CDR3 size: 16 residues. Looked up from germline, CDR1 is ENHRY and CDR2 is SYGVKD. V was trimmed by 1 base and J by 8 bases, leaving 20 bases between them. CDR3 DNA sequence: TGTGCCATCAGTGAGTTAAACACTTCTCCGGGTGAAGGCTACACCTTC. Encoded protein: CAISELNTSPGEGYTF.

The chain carries TRBV24-1 and TRBJ2-7, with 9 positions matching TRBD1. Trimming cost V 2 bases and J 2 bases; bases outside gene matches: 3. This CDR3 comprises 15 residues. CDR1 is KGHDR, CDR2 SFDVKD, per germline. The CDR3 nucleotides are TGTGCCACCAGTGATTCCGGGACAGGGACCTACGAGCAGTACTTC. Translated: CATSDSGTGTYEQYF.

The V and J genes are TRBV9 and TRBJ1-2; D remains ambiguous. From germline, CDR1 is SGDLS and CDR2 YYNGEE. This CDR3 spans 14 amino acids. V lost 0 bases to trimming and J lost 7 bases, with 13 bases between them. CDR3 loop: CASSVAGSMGGYTF. In nucleotides, the CDR3 is TGTGCCAGCAGCGTAGCGGGCTCAATGGGTGGCTACACCTTC.

The chain recombines TRBV5-1 with TRBJ2-1, with 12 nucleotides matching TRBD2. With 0 bases clipped from V and 4 bases from J, the junction kept 5 bases outside the gene matches. This CDR3 has 17 amino acids. Per germline, CDR1 SGHRS and CDR2 YFSETQ. This CDR3 reads CASSLGETSGGYNEQFF. In DNA, the CDR3 is TGCGCCAGCAGCTTGGGGGAGACTAGCGGGGGTTACAATGAGCAGTTCTTC.

The gene calls are TRBV12-5 and TRBJ2-1; D not resolved. The CDR3 is made up of 15 amino acids. Trimming took 3 bases from V and 4 from J, leaving 13 bases between them. Germline CDR1 and CDR2: LGHNT and FRNRAP. The CDR3 is CASGFGTNAYNEQFF. The CDR3 region has the DNA TGTGCTAGTGGTTTCGGCACCAACGCGTACAATGAGCAGTTCTTC.

The chain joins TRBV20-1 to TRBJ2-3; 8 bases are shared with TRBD1. The CDR3 has 12 residues. With V trimmed by 4 bases and J by 5 bases, 2 bases remained unmatched. The germline CDR1 and CDR2 sequences are DFQATT and SNEGSKA (reference sequence). The CDR3 region has the DNA TGCAGTGCTACAGGGGGCAGAGATACGCAGTATTTT. Its translation: CSATGGRDTQYF.

J is TRBJ1-4 and V is TRBV4-1, with unresolved D. The CDR3 contains 14 residues. Trimming pared 0 bases from V and 7 bases from J, leaving 9 bases between. CDR1 is MGHRA, CDR2 YSYEKL, per germline. The CDR3 is CASSQDGAGEKLFF. The CDR3 DNA reads as TGCGCCAGCAGCCAAGACGGAGCAGGTGAAAAACTGTTTTTT.

This clonotype was recorded only once. The CDR3 DNA sequence: TGTGCCACGACTAGCGGAAACACAGATACGCAGTATTTT. It yields the protein CATTSGNTDTQYF. This rearrangement joins TRBV30 to TRBJ2-3; 9 nucleotides agree with TRBD2. V lost 8 bases to trimming and J lost 2 bases; unmatched junction nucleotides: 5. Germline CDR1 and CDR2: GTSNPN and SVGIG (reference sequence). The CDR3 is made up of 13 amino acids.

The chain recombines TRBV30 with TRBJ2-3; 12 bases are shared with TRBD1. Germline V CDR1 and CDR2: GTSNPN, SVGIG (reference sequence). Unmatched junction bases numbered 11, after V lost 8 bases and J lost 8 bases. The CDR3 is 14 residues long. The CDR3: CARDGTGGWGTQYF. The CDR3, as DNA: TGTGCCCGTGACGGGACAGGGGGCTGGGGTACGCAGTATTTT.

This clonotype was observed a single time. The rearrangement links TRBV7-9 to TRBJ1-2; 8 nucleotides match TRBD1. CDR1 is SEHNR and CDR2 is FQNEAQ in the germline V gene (reference sequence). This CDR3 region has 15 residues. Trimming took 1 base from V and 2 from J; bases not matched to a gene: 3. The CDR3 is CASSLDRQGNYGYTF. In nucleotides, the CDR3 is TGTGCCAGCAGCTTAGATCGACAGGGGAACTATGGCTACACCTTC.

The chain combines TRBV4-1 with TRBJ2-5; 9 nucleotides match TRBD2. Germline V gives CDR1 MGHRA, CDR2 YSYEKL. V shed 4 bases, J shed 2 bases, and the junction held 5 bases outside the gene matches. This CDR3 has 15 residues. This CDR3 reads CASSRSGSQQETQYF. CDR3 nucleotide sequence: TGCGCCAGCAGCCGTAGCGGGAGCCAGCAAGAGACCCAGTACTTC.

On this clonotype itself: One junction end does not reproduce the germline sequence, and a read error may be involved. The chain employs TRBV20-1 and TRBJ2-3, with a weak D call TRBD2 (6 bases). This CDR3 has 11 residues. Germline V lookup: CDR1 DFQATT, CDR2 SNEGSKA (reference sequence). CDR3 bases: TGCAGTACTAGCCGCACAGATACGCAGTATTTT. Encoded protein: CSTSRTDTQYF.

The chain has TRBV28 and TRBJ1-1; the D gene is possibly TRBD1 (6 bases). Germline V lookup: CDR1 MDHEN, CDR2 SYDVKM. This CDR3 contains 15 residues. Trimming left V 6 bases short and J 4 bases short, with 18 bases between. This CDR3 is CASSLGGSGGTEAFF. The CDR3 DNA follows: TGTGCCAGCAGCCTAGGGGGGAGTGGAGGCACTGAAGCTTTCTTT.

The V and J genes are TRBV30 and TRBJ2-1, with TRBD1 matching 7 bases. This CDR3 contains 13 residues. Germline loops: CDR1 GTSNPN, CDR2 SVGIG (reference sequence). V trimming: 3 bases; J trimming: 6 bases; junction bases outside the gene matches: 5. The CDR3 DNA follows: TGTGCCTGGAGGGGACAGAATATCAATGAGCAGTTCTTC. Protein product: CAWRGQNINEQFF. The entire variable domain, with the rest obtained from reference TRBV30 and TRBJ2-1, is as follows: SQTIHQWPATLVQPVGSPLSLECTVEGTSNPNLYWYRQAAGRGLQLLFYSVGIGQISSEVPQNLSASRPQDRQFILSSKKLLLSDSGFYLCAWRGQNINEQFFGPGTRLTVL.

This clonotype was observed once. This chain joins TRBV20-1 and TRBJ1-1; D call uncertain. Trimming stripped 5 bases from V and 0 bases from J, with 13 bases between. The CDR3 is 14 residues long. Germline-derived CDR1 and CDR2 are DFQATT and SNEGSKA (reference sequence). Here the CDR3 DNA reads TGCAGTGCTCCCCCGTCCGACATGAACACTGAAGCTTTCTTT. The encoded protein is CSAPPSDMNTEAFF.

CDR3 region: CSGLVGTNEKLFF. The CDR3 DNA is TGCAGCGGCCTCGTGGGAACTAATGAAAAACTGTTTTTT. The chain combines TRBV29-1 with TRBJ1-4; D is unresolved. V was shortened by 7 bases and J by 1 base, with 10 bases between the two germline ends. The length of the CDR3 is 13 residues. The germline V gene has CDR1 SQVTM and CDR2 ANQGSEA.

J is TRBJ2-2 and V is TRBV6-2 or TRBV6-3; D may be TRBD2 (5 bases). This CDR3 has 15 amino acids. V lost 6 bases to trimming and J lost 0 bases, with 11 bases between them. In germline, CDR1 is MNHEY, CDR2 SVGEGT. Here the CDR3 reads CASRTLEANTGELFF. CDR3 DNA sequence: TGTGCCAGCAGGACACTAGAAGCGAACACCGGGGAGCTGTTTTTT.

J is TRBJ2-1 and V is TRBV27, with 8 bases identical to TRBD1. J gave up 6 bases and V 7 bases, and 11 bases lay outside the gene matches. From germline, CDR1 is MNHEY and CDR2 SMNVEV (reference sequence). CDR3 size: 15 residues. The CDR3 loop reads CASKVRTGLSNEQFF. CDR3 DNA: TGTGCCAGCAAGGTGAGGACAGGGTTAAGCAATGAGCAGTTCTTC.

This clonotype was recorded only once. The chain links TRBV4-1 to TRBJ2-7; TRBD1 matches 7 bases. This CDR3 comprises 15 residues. CDR1 and CDR2 (germline): MGHRA, YSYEKL. The V and J ends lost 1 base and 1 base, in that order; junction bases with no gene match: 4. The CDR3 reads CASSQVQGKSYEQYF. DNA for the CDR3: TGCGCCAGCAGCCAAGTACAGGGGAAATCCTACGAGCAGTACTTC.

The chain links TRBV5-1 to TRBJ1-1, with TRBD1 matching 9 bases. This CDR3 spans 13 amino acids. The J segment lost 8 bases and the V segment lost 0 bases, leaving 2 bases of the junction unmatched. The germline CDR1 and CDR2 sequences are SGHRS and YFSETQ. CDR3 sequence: CASSLAGQGEAFF. CDR3 DNA sequence: TGCGCCAGCAGCTTGGCCGGACAGGGGGAAGCTTTCTTT.

Here the CDR3 DNA reads TGTGCCAGCAGCGTAGAGGGCTCCCACTCCTACGAGCAGTACTTC. This gives the protein CASSVEGSHSYEQYF. This chain links TRBV9 with TRBJ2-7; D is unresolved. The V gene's germline CDR1 is SGDLS and CDR2 YYNGEE. The CDR3 runs to 15 residues. V lost 0 bases, J lost 0 bases, and 10 bases lay in between.